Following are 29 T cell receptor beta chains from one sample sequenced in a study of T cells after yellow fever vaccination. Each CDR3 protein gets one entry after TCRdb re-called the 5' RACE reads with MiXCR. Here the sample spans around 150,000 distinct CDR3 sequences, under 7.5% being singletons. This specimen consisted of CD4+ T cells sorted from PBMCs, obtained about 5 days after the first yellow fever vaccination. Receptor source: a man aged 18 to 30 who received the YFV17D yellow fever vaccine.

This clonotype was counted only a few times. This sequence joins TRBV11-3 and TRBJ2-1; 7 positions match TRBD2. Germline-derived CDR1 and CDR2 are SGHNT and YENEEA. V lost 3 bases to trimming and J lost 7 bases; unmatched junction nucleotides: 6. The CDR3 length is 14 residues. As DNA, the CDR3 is TGTGCCAGCAGCTTTGGGGGGGAGCGGAATGAGCAGTTCTTC. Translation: CASSFGGERNEQFF.

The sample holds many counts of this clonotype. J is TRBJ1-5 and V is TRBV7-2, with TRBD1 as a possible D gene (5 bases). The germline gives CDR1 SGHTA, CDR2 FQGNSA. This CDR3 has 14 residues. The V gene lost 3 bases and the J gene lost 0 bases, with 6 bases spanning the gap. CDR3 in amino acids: CASSFRVSNQPQHF. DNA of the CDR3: TGTGCCAGCAGCTTCAGGGTTAGCAATCAGCCCCAGCATTTT.

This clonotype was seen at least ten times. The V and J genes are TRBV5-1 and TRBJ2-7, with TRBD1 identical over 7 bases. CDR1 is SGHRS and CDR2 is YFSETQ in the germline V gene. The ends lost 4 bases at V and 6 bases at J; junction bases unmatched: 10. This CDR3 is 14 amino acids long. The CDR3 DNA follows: TGCGCCAGCAGCGGAGACAGGGTACAGGGCGAGCAGTACTTC. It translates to CASSGDRVQGEQYF. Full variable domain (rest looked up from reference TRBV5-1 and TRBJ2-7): KAGVTQTPRYLIKTRGQQVTLSCSPISGHRSVSWYQQTPGQGLQFLFEYFSETQRNKGNFPGRFSGRQFSNSRSEMNVSTLELGDSALYLCASSGDRVQGEQYFGPGTRLTVT.

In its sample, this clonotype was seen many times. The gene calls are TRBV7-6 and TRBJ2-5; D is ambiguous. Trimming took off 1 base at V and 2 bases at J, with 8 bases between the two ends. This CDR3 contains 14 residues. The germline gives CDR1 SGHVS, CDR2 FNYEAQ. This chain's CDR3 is CASSLGPEQETQYF. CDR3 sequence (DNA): TGTGCCAGCAGCTTAGGCCCTGAGCAAGAGACCCAGTACTTC.

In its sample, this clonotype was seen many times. CDR3 coding DNA: TGCGCCAGCAGGACCCGGGGCTACAATGAGCAGTTCTTC. It translates to CASRTRGYNEQFF. The V call is TRBV5-1, the J call TRBJ2-1; perhaps TRBD2 as D (5 bases). CDR1 and CDR2 from the germline V gene are SGHRS and YFSETQ. Trimming took 5 bases from V and 3 from J, leaving 9 bases between them. The CDR3 spans 13 residues. Combining the CDR3 with reference TRBV5-1 and TRBJ2-1 gives the whole variable domain KAGVTQTPRYLIKTRGQQVTLSCSPISGHRSVSWYQQTPGQGLQFLFEYFSETQRNKGNFPGRFSGRQFSNSRSEMNVSTLELGDSALYLCASRTRGYNEQFFGPGTRLTVL.

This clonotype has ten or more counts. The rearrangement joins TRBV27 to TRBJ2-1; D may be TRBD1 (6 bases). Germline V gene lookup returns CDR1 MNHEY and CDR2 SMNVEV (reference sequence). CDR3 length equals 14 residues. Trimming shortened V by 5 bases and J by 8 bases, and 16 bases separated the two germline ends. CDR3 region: CASSLIQGRDEQFF. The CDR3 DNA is TGTGCCAGCAGTCTAATACAGGGACGAGATGAGCAGTTCTTC.

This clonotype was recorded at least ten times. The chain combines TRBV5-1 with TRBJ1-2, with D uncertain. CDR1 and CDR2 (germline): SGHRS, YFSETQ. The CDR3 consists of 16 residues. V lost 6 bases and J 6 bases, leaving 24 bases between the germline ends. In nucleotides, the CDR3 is TGCGCCAGCAAGGCACGGGCGGAACCATTTGGGGATGGCTACACCTTC. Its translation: CASKARAEPFGDGYTF.

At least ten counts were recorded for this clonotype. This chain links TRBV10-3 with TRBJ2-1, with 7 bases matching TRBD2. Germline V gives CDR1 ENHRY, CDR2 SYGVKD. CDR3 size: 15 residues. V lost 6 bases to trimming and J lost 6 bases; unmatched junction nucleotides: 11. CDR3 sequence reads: CAISIMPGGGNEQFF. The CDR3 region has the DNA TGTGCCATCAGCATCATGCCGGGCGGGGGCAATGAGCAGTTCTTC.

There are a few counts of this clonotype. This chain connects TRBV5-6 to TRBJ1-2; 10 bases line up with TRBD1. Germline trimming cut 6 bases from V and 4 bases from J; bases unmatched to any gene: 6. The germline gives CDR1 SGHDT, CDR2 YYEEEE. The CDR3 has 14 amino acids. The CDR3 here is CASNDRGQGYGYTF. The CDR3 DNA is TGTGCCAGCAACGACAGGGGGCAAGGCTATGGCTACACCTTC.

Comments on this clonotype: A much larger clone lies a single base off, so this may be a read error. CDR3: CASTKGGAPDNEQFF. DNA for the CDR3: TGTGCCAGCACCAAAGGGGGGGCGCCGGACAATGAGCAGTTCTTC. The chain couples TRBV6-2 or TRBV6-3 to TRBJ2-1, with D perhaps matching TRBD2 (7 bases). This CDR3 is built from 15 residues. Germline loops: CDR1 MNHEY, CDR2 SVGEGT. V dropped 7 bases and J dropped 5 bases, with 18 bases sitting between them.

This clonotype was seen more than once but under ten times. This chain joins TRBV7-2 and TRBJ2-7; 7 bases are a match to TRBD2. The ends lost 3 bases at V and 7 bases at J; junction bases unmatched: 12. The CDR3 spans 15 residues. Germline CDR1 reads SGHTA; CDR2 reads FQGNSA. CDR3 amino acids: CASSLTSDAGVEQYF. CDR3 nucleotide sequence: TGTGCCAGCAGCTTGACCTCGGACGCGGGGGTGGAGCAGTACTTC.

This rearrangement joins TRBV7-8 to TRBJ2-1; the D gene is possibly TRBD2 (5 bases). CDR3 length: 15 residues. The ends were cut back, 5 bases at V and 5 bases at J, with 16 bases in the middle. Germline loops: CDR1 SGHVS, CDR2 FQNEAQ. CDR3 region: CASSPRWRTDNEQFF. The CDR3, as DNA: TGTGCCAGCAGCCCCCGTTGGCGGACTGACAATGAGCAGTTCTTC.

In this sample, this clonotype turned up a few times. CDR3 residues: CASSQGRRLDSPLHF. The CDR3, as DNA: TGCGCCAGCAGCCAAGGGCGGCGTCTGGATTCACCCCTCCACTTT. The V and J genes are TRBV4-3 and TRBJ1-6; D uncertain. From germline, CDR1 is LGHNA and CDR2 YSLEER. V dropped 1 base and J dropped 8 bases, with 12 bases sitting between them. The CDR3 sequence is 15 residues long.

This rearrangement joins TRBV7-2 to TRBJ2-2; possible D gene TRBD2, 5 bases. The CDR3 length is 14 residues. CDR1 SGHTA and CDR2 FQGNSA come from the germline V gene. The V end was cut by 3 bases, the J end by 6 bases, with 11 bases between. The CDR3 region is CASSLRESAGELFF. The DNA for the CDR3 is TGTGCCAGCAGCTTGAGGGAGTCTGCCGGGGAGCTGTTTTTT.

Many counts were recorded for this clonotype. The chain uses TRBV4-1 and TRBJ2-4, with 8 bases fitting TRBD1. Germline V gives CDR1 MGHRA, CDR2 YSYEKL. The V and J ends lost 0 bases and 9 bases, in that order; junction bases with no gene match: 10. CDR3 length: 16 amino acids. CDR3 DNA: TGCGCCAGCAGCCAAGAGGCTGGGCGACAGGGGTCCATTCAGTACTTC. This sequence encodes CASSQEAGRQGSIQYF.

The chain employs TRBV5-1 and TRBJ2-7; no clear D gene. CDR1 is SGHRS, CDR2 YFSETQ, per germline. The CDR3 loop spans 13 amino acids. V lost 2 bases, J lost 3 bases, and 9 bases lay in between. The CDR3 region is CASSLLAGYEQYV. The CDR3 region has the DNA TGCGCCAGCAGCTTATTAGCCGGCTACGAGCAGTACGTC.

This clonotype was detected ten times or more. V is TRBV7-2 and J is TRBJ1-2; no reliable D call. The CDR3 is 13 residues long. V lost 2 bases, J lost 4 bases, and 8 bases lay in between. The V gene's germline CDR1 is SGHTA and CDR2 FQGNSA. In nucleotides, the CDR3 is TGTGCCAGCAGCTTACCGGGTATCTATGGCTACACCTTC. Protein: CASSLPGIYGYTF.

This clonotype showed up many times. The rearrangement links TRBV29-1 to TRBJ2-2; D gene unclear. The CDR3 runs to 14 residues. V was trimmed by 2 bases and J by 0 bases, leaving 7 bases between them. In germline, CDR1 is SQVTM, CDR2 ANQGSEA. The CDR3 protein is CSVEPRANTGELFF. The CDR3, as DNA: TGCAGCGTTGAACCTCGCGCGAACACCGGGGAGCTGTTTTTT.

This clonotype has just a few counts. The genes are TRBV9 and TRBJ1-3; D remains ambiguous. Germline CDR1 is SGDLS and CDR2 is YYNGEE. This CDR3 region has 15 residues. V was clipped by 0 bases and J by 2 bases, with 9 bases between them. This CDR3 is CASSVEAITGNTIYF. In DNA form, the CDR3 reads TGTGCCAGCAGCGTAGAGGCAATCACTGGAAACACCATATATTTT.

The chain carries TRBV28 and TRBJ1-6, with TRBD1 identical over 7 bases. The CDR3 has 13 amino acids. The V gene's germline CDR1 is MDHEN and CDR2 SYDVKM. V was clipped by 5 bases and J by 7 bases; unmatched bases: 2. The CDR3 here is CASSRDSNSPLHF. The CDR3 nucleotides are TGTGCCAGCAGTAGGGACAGCAATTCACCCCTCCACTTT.

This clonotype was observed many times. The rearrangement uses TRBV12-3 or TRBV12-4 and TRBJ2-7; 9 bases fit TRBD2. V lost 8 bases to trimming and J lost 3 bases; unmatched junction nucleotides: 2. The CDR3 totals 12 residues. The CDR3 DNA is TGTGCCAGCCGAGCGGGGGGCTACGAGCAGTACTTC. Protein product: CASRAGGYEQYF.

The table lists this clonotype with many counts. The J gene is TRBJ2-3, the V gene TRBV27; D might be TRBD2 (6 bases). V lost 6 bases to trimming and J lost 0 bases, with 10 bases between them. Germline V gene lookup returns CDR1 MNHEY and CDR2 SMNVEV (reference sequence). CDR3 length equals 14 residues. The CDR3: CASRLLASTDTQYF. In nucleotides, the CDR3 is TGTGCCAGCAGGTTACTAGCTAGCACAGATACGCAGTATTTT.

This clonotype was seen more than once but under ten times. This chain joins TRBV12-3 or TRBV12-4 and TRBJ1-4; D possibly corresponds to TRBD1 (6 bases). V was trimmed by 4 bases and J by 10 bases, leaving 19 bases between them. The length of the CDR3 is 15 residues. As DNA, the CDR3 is TGTGCCAGCAGTTGGGCGACAGGCTGGGGGGGAAAACTGTTTTTT. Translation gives CASSWATGWGGKLFF.

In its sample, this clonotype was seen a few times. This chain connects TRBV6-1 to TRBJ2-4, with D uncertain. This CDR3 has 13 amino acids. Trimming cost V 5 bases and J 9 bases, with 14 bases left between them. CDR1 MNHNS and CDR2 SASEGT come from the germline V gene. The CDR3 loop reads CASSTPGRSIQYF. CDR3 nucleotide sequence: TGTGCCAGCAGTACCCCCGGTCGGAGCATTCAGTACTTC.

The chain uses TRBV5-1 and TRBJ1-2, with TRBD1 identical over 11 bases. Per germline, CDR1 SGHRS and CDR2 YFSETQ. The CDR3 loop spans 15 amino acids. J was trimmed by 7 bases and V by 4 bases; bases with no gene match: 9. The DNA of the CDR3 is TGCGCCAGCAGCGCGGGACAGGGGGAAATATTTGGCTACACCTTC. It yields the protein CASSAGQGEIFGYTF.

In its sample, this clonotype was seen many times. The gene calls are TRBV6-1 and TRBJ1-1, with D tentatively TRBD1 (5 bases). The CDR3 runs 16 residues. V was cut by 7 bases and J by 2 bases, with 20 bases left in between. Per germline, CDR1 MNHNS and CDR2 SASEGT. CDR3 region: CASNRRPLHGNTEAFF. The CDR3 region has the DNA TGTGCCAGCAACAGGAGACCTCTCCACGGCAACACTGAAGCTTTCTTT.

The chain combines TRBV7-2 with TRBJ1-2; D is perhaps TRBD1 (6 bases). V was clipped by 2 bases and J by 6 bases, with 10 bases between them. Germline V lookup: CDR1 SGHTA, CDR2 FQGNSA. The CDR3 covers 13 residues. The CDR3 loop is CASSLRAGDGYTF. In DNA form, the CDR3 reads TGTGCCAGCAGCTTAAGGGCAGGGGATGGCTACACCTTC.

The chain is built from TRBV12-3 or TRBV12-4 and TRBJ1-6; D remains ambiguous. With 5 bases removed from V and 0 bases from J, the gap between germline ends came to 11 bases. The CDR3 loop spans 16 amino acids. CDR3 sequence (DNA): TGTGCCAGCAGTCGTGGGGTGGGCTCCTATAATTCACCCCTCCACTTT. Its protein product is CASSRGVGSYNSPLHF.

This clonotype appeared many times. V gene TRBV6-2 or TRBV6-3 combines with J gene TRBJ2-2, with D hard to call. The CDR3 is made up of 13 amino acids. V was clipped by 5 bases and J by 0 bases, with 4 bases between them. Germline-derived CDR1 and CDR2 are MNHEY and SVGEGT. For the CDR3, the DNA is TGTGCCAGCAGTATTTCGAACACCGGGGAGCTGTTTTTT. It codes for CASSISNTGELFF.